This T cell receptor beta chain comes out of a study of monozygotic twins with cystic fibrosis. On the study more broadly: Three micrograms of fragmented DNA underwent approximately 15 PCR cycles for library preparation.

This clone has more than one count but fewer than ten. Sequencing was performed with immunoSEQ multiplex PCR; in TCRdb, only in-frame clones are kept and a portion is missing. The sample shows about 35,000 clones, 66% of them seen only once. V gave up 10 bases and J gave up 6 bases, with 7 bases separating them. This CDR3 is 10 amino acids long. This receptor was identified in a girl between 10 and 17 years old with cystic fibrosis. The rearrangement uses TRBV5-3 and TRBJ2-2; no clear D. TRBV5-3 is noted as an ORF with a role that remains uncertain. The material sequenced was blood. The CDR3 DNA reads as TGTGCCGGTAAAGCCGGGGAGCTGTTTTTT. Protein product: CAGKAGELFF.